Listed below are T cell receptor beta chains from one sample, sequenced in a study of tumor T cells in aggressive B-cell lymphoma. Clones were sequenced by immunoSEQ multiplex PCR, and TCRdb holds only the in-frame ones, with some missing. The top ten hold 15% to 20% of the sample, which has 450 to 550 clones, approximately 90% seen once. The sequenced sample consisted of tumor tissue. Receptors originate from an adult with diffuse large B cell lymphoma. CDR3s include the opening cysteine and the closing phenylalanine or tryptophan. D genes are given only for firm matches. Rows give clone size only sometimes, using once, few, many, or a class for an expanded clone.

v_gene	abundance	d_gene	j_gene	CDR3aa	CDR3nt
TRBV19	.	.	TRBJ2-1	CASSMGLNSYNEQFF	TGTGCCAGTAGTATGGGACTTAACTCCTACAATGAGCAGTTCTTC
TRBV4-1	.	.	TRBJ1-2	CASSQEAGYYYGYTF	TGCGCCAGCAGCCAAGAGGCGGGGTACTACTATGGCTACACCTTC
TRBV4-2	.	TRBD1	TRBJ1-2	CASSKTGVNYGYTF	TGTGCCAGCAGCAAAACAGGGGTAAACTATGGCTACACCTTC
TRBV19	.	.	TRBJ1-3	CASSMGHSGNTIYF	TGTGCCAGTAGTATGGGGCACTCTGGAAACACCATATATTTT
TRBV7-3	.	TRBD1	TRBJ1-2	CASSPGQNYGYTF	TGTGCCAGCAGCCCGGGACAGAACTATGGCTACACCTTC
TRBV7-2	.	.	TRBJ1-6	CASSLRGPSVSPLHF	TGTGCCAGCAGCCTTCGGGGTCCTTCGGTTTCACCCCTCCACTTT
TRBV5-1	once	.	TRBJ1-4	CASAFSVPNEKLFF	TGCGCCAGCGCATTCAGCGTGCCTAATGAAAAACTGTTTTTT
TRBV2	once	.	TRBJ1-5	CASRLMADSGPQHF	TGTGCCAGCAGATTAATGGCGGACTCCGGCCCCCAGCATTTT
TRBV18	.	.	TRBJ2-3	CASSDRTDTQYF	TGTGCCAGCTCAGACAGGACAGATACGCAGTATTTT
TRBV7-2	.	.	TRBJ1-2	CASSSRGYGYTF	TGTGCCAGCAGCTCTCGGGGATATGGCTACACCTTC
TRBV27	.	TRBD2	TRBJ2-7	CASSPTSGRYYEQYF	TGTGCCAGCAGCCCAACTAGCGGGCGGTACTACGAGCAGTACTTC
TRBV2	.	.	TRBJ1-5	CASREPQRNQPQHF	TGTGCCAGCAGGGAACCCCAGCGGAATCAGCCCCAGCATTTT
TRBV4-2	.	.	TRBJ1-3	CASSLTFSGNTIYF	TGTGCCAGCAGCCTAACATTCTCTGGAAACACCATATATTTT
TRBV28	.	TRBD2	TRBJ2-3	CASSQRTSGSVTQYF	TGTGCCAGCAGTCAAAGGACTAGCGGGAGTGTTACGCAGTATTTT
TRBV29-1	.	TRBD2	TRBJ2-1	CSVIGTSGILSSYNEQFF	TGCAGCGTCATCGGGACTAGCGGAATCCTTAGCTCCTACAATGAGCAGTTCTTC
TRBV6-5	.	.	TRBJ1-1	CASSRNTGLGTEAFF	TGTGCCAGCAGTCGGAACACGGGTTTAGGAACTGAAGCTTTCTTT
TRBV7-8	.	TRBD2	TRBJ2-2	CASSLASGTNTGELFF	TGTGCCAGCAGCTTAGCTAGCGGGACGAACACCGGGGAGCTGTTTTTT
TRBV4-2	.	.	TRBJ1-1	CASSPQANTEAFF	TGTGCCAGCAGCCCCCAGGCCAACACTGAAGCTTTCTTT
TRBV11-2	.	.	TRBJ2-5	CASSLDKRSASNQETQYF	TGTGCCAGCAGCTTAGATAAGCGTTCAGCCTCGAACCAAGAGACCCAGTACTTC